This TCR beta chain was identified in a study of cytomegalovirus exposure and HLA in healthy donors. Only a few counts were recorded for this clone. What it binds is not known. Primers for the PCR totalled 60 Vbeta and 13 Jbeta. Method: immunoSEQ multiplex PCR; TCRdb's copy keeps in-frame clones and lacks some. The sample carries 100,000 to 150,000 clones, roughly 15% recorded once. Germline V gives CDR1 MDHEN, CDR2 SYDVKM. The V segment lost 6 bases and the J segment 4 bases; nucleotides outside the gene matches: 9. The CDR3 contains 17 residues. Study-wide results and caveats: Reportedly, TCR beta sequences accurately predicted HLA-A and HLA-B alleles in most subjects. It was assumed in the presence/absence analyses that sequencing depth was roughly uniform across donors.

What was sequenced was PBMCs. This sequence originates from a female donor in good health and CMV-seropositive. This chain links TRBV28 with TRBJ2-1; TRBD2 aligns across 13 bases. In DNA form, the CDR3 reads TGTGCCAGCAGGGGGAACCCGGGACTAGCGGGGTACAATGAGCAGTTCTTC. Protein product: CASRGNPGLAGYNEQFF.